This T cell receptor beta chain was observed in a study of blood T cell repertoires in COVID-19 (dated by TCRdb to about 2020). Study-wide context: Samples from collaborators originated in the United States, Italy and Spain and spanned both the acute and convalescent phases of COVID-19. Deeply sampled blood TCRbeta repertoires from subjects exposed to, actively infected with, or recovered from COVID-19 were included in the dataset. The repertoires were made available in a free public database intended to serve as a resource for research on the immune response to SARS-CoV-2. The material from the prospective study consisted of cDNA or gDNA derived from T cells, B-cell-depleted T cells, or PBMCs. Where available, HLA class I and class II types were taken from metadata supplied by the sample provider and were not determined by assay-based typing. A de-identified subject ID, COVID-19 status, age in years and sex were almost always included in the sample metadata. Samples were obtained from the ongoing ImmuneRACE study (first 160 participants) and from 1,254 subjects provided by 6 global collaborators.

Inclusive of the bounding cysteine and phenylalanine, the CDR3 is 16 residues long. The CDR3 DNA has 48 bases and is translated from base 1. For CDR1 and CDR2, the germline V gene lists SGHTA and FQGNSA. Germline trimming amounts to 5 bases on V and 2 bases on J, with 7 as the count of junction bases outside the gene matches. Enrolling through a virtual design, the prospective study's participants ranged in age from roughly 18 to 100 years and lived across 24 United States geographic areas. To assign participants to cohorts, the prospective study relied on clinical history that participants themselves reported in a screening survey and a study questionnaire. For ImmuneRACE Cohort 3, a participant was defined as recovered based on two consecutive negative NP/OP PCR tests, clearance by a healthcare professional, or resolution of symptoms. In the prospective study, mobile phlebotomists collected whole blood, serum and a nasopharyngeal or oropharyngeal swab from each participant. Over an approximately 2-month period, participants in the prospective study had the option of providing additional blood draws and questionnaires. Prospective study blood samples were shipped either frozen or at room temperature before DNA extraction.

General conclusions and limits of the study: The quantity of clinical and demographic metadata differed by source and by participant and was supplied without curation.

The immunoSEQ Assay, a bias-controlled multiplex PCR, was used to amplify TCRbeta CDR3 regions from genomic DNA. The authors' pipeline ran thus. Nucleated cell counts per sample were estimated from amplification of reference gene primers within the assay. To quantify the absolute abundance of each unique TCRbeta CDR3 rearrangement, sequence reads were collapsed and filtered. For each sample, productive Simpson clonality was calculated as the square root of Simpson's diversity index over productive rearrangements. The table comes from immuneACCESS by way of TCRdb, which keeps in-frame sequences with V and J called. Part of the clones is missing from these tables; in studies checked, under half for an unresolved V gene and the rest for unknown reasons. The DNA was the basis for D and trimming; V, J and clone size are from that table. The sample records 200,000 to 250,000 clones, roughly 84% of which are singletons. Clones ranked in the top ten supply 6.8% of the sample.

As regards this clone: Its antigen target is currently unknown. No much larger clonotype is one base removed from it; base qualities were not supplied.

The sequence came from a middle-aged woman who had recovered from COVID-19. Sequencing was carried out using PBMCs or T cells enriched from blood (not recorded which). The chain uses TRBV7-2 and TRBJ2-7, with 12 bases in between that match TRBD2. The DNA is as follows: TGTGCCAGCAGCCCCGGGACTAGCGGGTTACCCTACGAGCAGTACTTC. Its protein reads: CASSPGTSGLPYEQYF. Beyond the CDR3, the reference TRBV7-2 and TRBJ2-7 genes provide the residues; the full variable domain reads: GAGVSQSPSNKVTEKGKDVELRCDPISGHTALYWYRQSLGQGLEFLIYFQGNSAPDKSGLPSDRFSAERTGGSVSTLTIQRTQQEDSAVYLCASSPGTSGLPYEQYFGPGTRLTVT.